This T cell receptor beta chain was retrieved from a study of cytomegalovirus exposure and HLA in healthy donors. Overall study findings and caveats: Reported results showed that the classifier diagnosed cytomegalovirus status with high specificity and sensitivity. The study put 150 to 200 TCR beta chains on its list as cytomegalovirus-associated.

It was the roughly 130-subject validation cohort, separate from the 666-subject first cohort, to which the donors belonged. Profiling relied on immunoSEQ multiplex PCR, and the TCRdb table lists in-frame clones only, not all of them. The data hold a few hundred thousand clones, with around 86% observed a single time. For this clone: Its target is not known. This sample includes further DNA sequences coding for the same CDR3.

Germline V CDR1 and CDR2: SGHRS, YFSETQ. V shed 0 bases and J shed 1 base, with 7 bases lying between them. This CDR3 spans 14 amino acids. Sequenced: PBMCs. The receptor's source is a woman younger than 35 in good health and CMV-seronegative. The chain recombines TRBV5-1 with TRBJ1-1, with D unclear. CDR3 sequence: CASSLASGNTEAFF. CDR3 DNA: TGCGCCAGCAGCTTGGCCTCAGGGAACACTGAAGCTTTCTTT.